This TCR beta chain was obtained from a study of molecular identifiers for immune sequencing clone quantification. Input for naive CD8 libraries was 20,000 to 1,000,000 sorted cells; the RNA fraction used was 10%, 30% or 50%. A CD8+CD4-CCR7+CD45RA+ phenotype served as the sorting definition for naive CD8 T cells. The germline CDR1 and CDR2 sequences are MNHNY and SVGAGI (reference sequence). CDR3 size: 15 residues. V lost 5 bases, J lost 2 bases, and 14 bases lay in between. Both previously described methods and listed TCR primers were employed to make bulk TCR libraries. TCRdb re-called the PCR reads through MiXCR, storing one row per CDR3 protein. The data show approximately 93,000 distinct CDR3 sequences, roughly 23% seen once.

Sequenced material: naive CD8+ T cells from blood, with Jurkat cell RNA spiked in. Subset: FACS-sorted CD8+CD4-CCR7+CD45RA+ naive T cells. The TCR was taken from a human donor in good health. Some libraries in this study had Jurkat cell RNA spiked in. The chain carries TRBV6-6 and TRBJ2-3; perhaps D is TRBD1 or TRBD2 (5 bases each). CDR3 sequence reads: CASSLTGTDTDTQYF. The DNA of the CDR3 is TGTGCCAGCAGTCTCACCGGGACCGACACAGATACGCAGTATTTT.